These 23 T cell receptor beta chains originate from one sample sequenced in a study of CD8 T cells in ankylosing spondylitis. TCRdb called the 5' RACE reads again in MiXCR, with one record for every CDR3 protein. Of 250,000 or so distinct CDR3 sequences in the sample, over 15% were seen once. Input material: blood, either unsorted or a sorted T cell fraction (not recorded which). These receptors were taken from a male donor with ankylosing spondylitis or in good health (not recorded which).

This rearrangement joins TRBV10-3 to TRBJ2-7; D is unclear. Germline CDR1 ENHRY, CDR2 SYGVKD. The V end lost 2 bases, the J end lost 0 bases, and 8 bases lay between the germline ends. This CDR3 region has 14 residues. The CDR3 protein is CAISETINSYEQYF. The DNA for the CDR3 is TGTGCCATCAGTGAGACAATAAACTCCTACGAGCAGTACTTC.

This clonotype came up a few times. V is TRBV12-3 or TRBV12-4 and J is TRBJ2-5; D might be TRBD1 (6 bases). V lost 5 bases and J 5 bases, leaving 12 bases between the germline ends. CDR3 size: 13 residues. The CDR3 sequence is CASSPQGSETQYF. The CDR3 DNA reads as TGTGCCAGCAGTCCCCAGGGGTCCGAGACCCAGTACTTC.

In this sample, this clonotype turned up a few times. The genes are TRBV12-5 and TRBJ2-1; 12 bases are a match to TRBD2. Trimming cost V 0 bases and J 3 bases; bases outside gene matches: 9. Germline CDR1 reads LGHNT; CDR2 reads FRNRAP. The CDR3 totals 19 residues. The CDR3 DNA follows: TGTGCTAGTGGTTTGGTACTAGCGGGAGGCGACACTGACTACAATGAGCAGTTCTTC. Translation gives CASGLVLAGGDTDYNEQFF.

With respect to this clonotype: With a much larger clone just one base away, this may be a read error. J is TRBJ2-3 and V is TRBV20-1; 9 bases match TRBD1. The CDR3 is made up of 17 amino acids. Germline V gene data show CDR1 as DFQATT and CDR2 as SNEGSKA (reference sequence). CDR3 DNA sequence: TGCTGTGCTAGAGATACCCTGGGGACAGGGCCTCCAGATACGCAGTATTTT. The encoded protein is CCARDTLGTGPPDTQYF.

This clonotype was seen at least ten times. The rearrangement links TRBV29-1 to TRBJ2-2; D is unresolved. CDR3 length equals 13 residues. V lost 4 bases, J lost 5 bases, and 11 bases lay in between. Germline V lookup: CDR1 SQVTM, CDR2 ANQGSEA. In nucleotides, the CDR3 is TGCAGCGTTGTTCAGCGTCTTACCGGGGAGCTGTTTTTT. Translating it yields CSVVQRLTGELFF.

This clonotype has a handful of counts. This chain links TRBV6-2 or TRBV6-3 with TRBJ1-1; TRBD1 matches at 7 bases. The CDR3 has 13 amino acids. The J segment lost 5 bases and the V segment lost 7 bases, leaving 7 bases of the junction unmatched. From germline, CDR1 is MNHEY and CDR2 SVGEGT. CDR3 region: CASKFRGLTEAFF. The DNA of the CDR3 is TGTGCCAGCAAATTTAGGGGGCTTACTGAAGCTTTCTTT.

The table lists this clonotype with a few counts. This rearrangement joins TRBV7-2 to TRBJ2-1; 11 positions agree with TRBD2. After removal of 2 bases from V and 10 bases from J, the junction contained 4 bases not matched to a gene. The germline gives CDR1 SGHTA, CDR2 FQGNSA. The CDR3 consists of 14 residues. This CDR3 reads CASSLTSGRSEQFF. CDR3 sequence (DNA): TGTGCCAGCAGCTTAACTAGCGGGAGATCGGAGCAGTTCTTC.

V gene TRBV29-1 combines with J gene TRBJ2-3; the match to TRBD2 covers 7 bases. Germline-derived CDR1 and CDR2 are SQVTM and ANQGSEA. Trimming cost V 5 bases and J 3 bases; bases outside gene matches: 8. The CDR3 contains 14 residues. The CDR3 spells CSVPLAVTTDTQYF. Here the CDR3 DNA reads TGCAGCGTTCCGCTAGCGGTAACTACAGATACGCAGTATTTT.

The chain employs TRBV12-3 or TRBV12-4 and TRBJ1-1, with D unresolved. The germline V and J ends were trimmed by 0 bases and 3 bases, with 2 bases remaining between them. This CDR3 region has 12 residues. The CDR3: CASSLAYTEAFF. The CDR3 region has the DNA TGTGCCAGCAGTTTAGCGTACACTGAAGCTTTCTTT.

This clonotype was counted between two and nine times. The rearrangement uses TRBV4-1 and TRBJ2-7; a weak D match, TRBD1 (6 bases). The germline V gene encodes CDR1 MGHRA and CDR2 YSYEKL. Trimming stripped 0 bases from V and 6 bases from J, with 15 bases between. The CDR3 length is 15 residues. CDR3 nucleotides: TGCGCCAGCAGCCAAGAGGAACAGGGAAGCGTCGAGCAGTACTTC. As protein: CASSQEEQGSVEQYF.

This clonotype was detected a few times. The chain couples TRBV27 to TRBJ2-7; TRBD2 might be the D (5 bases). The germline CDR1 and CDR2 sequences are MNHEY and SMNVEV (reference sequence). Trimming cost V 5 bases and J 2 bases, with 16 bases left between them. This CDR3 is 15 amino acids long. The CDR3 nucleotides read TGTGCCAGCAGTCCTGGACTCTCCCCTACCTACGAGCAGTACTTC. Translating it yields CASSPGLSPTYEQYF.

This clonotype was seen only a few times. The chain combines TRBV7-8 with TRBJ2-5, with 11 bases fitting TRBD2. The CDR3 covers 16 residues. The ends lost 1 base at V and 5 bases at J; junction bases unmatched: 6. Germline CDR1 SGHVS, CDR2 FQNEAQ. The DNA for the CDR3 is TGTGCCAGCAGCTTAGTATTAGCGGGAGGGCCGGAGACCCAGTACTTC. Encoded protein: CASSLVLAGGPETQYF.

The gene calls are TRBV19 and TRBJ2-7; perhaps TRBD1 as D (6 bases). V lost 4 bases and J lost 0, with 13 bases in between. This CDR3 contains 15 residues. The germline V gene encodes CDR1 LNHDA and CDR2 SQIVND (reference sequence). The CDR3 sequence is CASSTRDKNSYEQYF. The CDR3 DNA follows: TGTGCCAGTAGTACTCGGGACAAAAACTCCTACGAGCAGTACTTC.

V and J are TRBV24-1 and TRBJ2-1; 7 bases line up with TRBD2. The CDR3 loop spans 17 amino acids. CDR1 is KGHDR, CDR2 SFDVKD, per germline. The V and J ends lost 4 bases and 2 bases, in that order; junction bases with no gene match: 10. CDR3 in amino acids: CATSDSRDYLPYNEQFF. The CDR3 DNA sequence: TGTGCCACCAGTGACAGCCGGGACTATCTCCCCTACAATGAGCAGTTCTTC.

This clonotype was picked up a small number of times. The chain links TRBV6-5 to TRBJ2-7; 9 bases are shared with TRBD2. Germline CDR1 and CDR2: MNHEY and SVGAGI. This CDR3 spans 14 amino acids. The V segment lost 2 bases and the J segment 6 bases; nucleotides outside the gene matches: 5. This chain's CDR3 is CASSYGTSSSEQYF. The DNA for the CDR3 is TGTGCCAGCAGTTACGGGACTAGCTCTTCCGAGCAGTACTTC.

This clonotype was detected ten times or more. The V gene is TRBV5-1, the J gene TRBJ2-3; tentatively, D is TRBD1 (5 bases). The CDR3 has 14 residues. Trimming pared 5 bases from V and 0 bases from J, leaving 10 bases between. Looked up from germline, CDR1 is SGHRS and CDR2 is YFSETQ. CDR3 loop: CASSVPGSTDTQYF. CDR3 nucleotide sequence: TGCGCCAGCAGTGTCCCAGGGAGCACAGATACGCAGTATTTT.

This clonotype was detected only a few times. The chain uses TRBV29-1 and TRBJ2-1; TRBD2 matches at 13 bases. V shed 5 bases and J 5 bases; nucleotides not matched to a gene: 12. The CDR3 is made up of 17 amino acids. Germline V gene data show CDR1 as SQVTM and CDR2 as ANQGSEA. CDR3 DNA: TGCAGCGTTCCGGGACTAGCGGGAAACTTGTGGGACAATGAGCAGTTCTTC. This translates into CSVPGLAGNLWDNEQFF.

The V and J genes are TRBV23-1 and TRBJ2-7, with 9 bases matching TRBD2. TRBV23-1 is an ORF; its function is uncertain. This CDR3 is 19 amino acids long. V was pared by 0 bases and J by 1 base, with 13 bases of the junction left unmatched. DNA of the CDR3: TGCGCCAGCAGTCAATCGGACGTACTACTAGCGGGTAGTTCCTACGAGCAGTACTTC. It specifies CASSQSDVLLAGSSYEQYF.

This clonotype was counted a few times. The V call is TRBV12-3 or TRBV12-4, the J call TRBJ2-7; D is possibly TRBD1 or TRBD2 (5 bases each). CDR3 length equals 14 residues. With 4 bases removed from V and 5 bases from J, the gap between germline ends came to 15 bases. CDR3 in amino acids: CASSSTRDVDEQYF. CDR3 bases: TGTGCCAGCAGTTCCACCCGGGACGTCGACGAGCAGTACTTC.

This clonotype was found many times. The chain joins TRBV12-3 or TRBV12-4 to TRBJ2-7; a possible D gene is TRBD1 (5 bases). The CDR3 extends over 11 amino acids. V dropped 6 bases and J dropped 7 bases, with 10 bases sitting between them. The CDR3 region is CASSLSGEQYF. The CDR3 nucleotides read TGTGCCAGCAGCCTTTCAGGGGAGCAGTACTTC.

This clonotype was counted a few times. The CDR3 DNA reads TGTGCCAGCAGCCCACGACAGGGACACACTGAAGCTTTCTTT. It translates to CASSPRQGHTEAFF. The genes are TRBV7-9 and TRBJ1-1, with 7 bases that match TRBD1. With 5 bases clipped from V and 3 bases from J, the junction kept 6 bases outside the gene matches. The CDR3 length is 14 residues. From germline, CDR1 is SEHNR and CDR2 FQNEAQ (reference sequence).

CDR3 sequence: CASSTAGVYEQYF. CDR3 nucleotides: TGCGCCAGCAGTACAGCGGGAGTCTACGAGCAGTACTTC. The chain recombines TRBV5-1 with TRBJ2-7; 8 bases are shared with TRBD2. Trimming took 5 bases from V and 3 from J; bases not matched to a gene: 4. CDR3 length: 13 amino acids. The germline gives CDR1 SGHRS, CDR2 YFSETQ.

J is TRBJ2-7 and V is TRBV9, with D unclear. Trimming left V 0 bases short and J 3 bases short, with 10 bases between. This CDR3 spans 14 amino acids. Per the germline V gene, CDR1 is SGDLS and CDR2 is YYNGEE. Here the CDR3 DNA reads TGTGCCAGCAGCGTAGGGATACAAGACTACGAGCAGTACTTC. Translation: CASSVGIQDYEQYF.